This entry is about one T cell receptor (beta chain). Its target is unknown. The data are from a study of identical twins. TCRdb reprocessed the 5' RACE reads via MiXCR and lists one record per CDR3 protein. There are 550,000 to 700,000 distinct CDR3 sequences in the sample; approximately 21% occur only once, and about 4.3% lies in the top ten. V lost 2 bases and J 1 base, leaving 10 bases between the germline ends. Germline values: CDR1 SGHVS, CDR2 FQNEAQ. The CDR3 is made up of 15 amino acids. Study-level results: Memory repertoires lacked the insertion deficit that abundant cord blood beta clonotypes showed.

This same sample was also taken into another study, of T cells expressing NK-cell markers. From that paper: Eight donors were sequenced, seven testing HCMV-seropositive and one testing seronegative. In several donors, dominant clonotypes made up about 28.3-65% of CD3+CD56-NKG2C+ cells.

Sequenced: PBMCs. The chain links TRBV7-8 to TRBJ2-3; D remains ambiguous. This clonotype was sampled from a woman aged 18-29 years in good health. CDR3 bases: TGTGCCAGCAGCTTATATGGGTCTCGCACAGATACGCAGTATTTT. This encodes CASSLYGSRTDTQYF.